One and the same sample provided the 7 T cell receptor beta chains below, sequenced in a study of T cells in Graves' hyperthyroidism and ophthalmopathy. Researchers took RNA transcripts and amplified the TCR beta CDR3 regions from them. During a first-round RT-PCR of the TCR CDR3, the HTBI primer set was used. Each CDR3 protein gets one entry after TCRdb re-called the multiplex PCR reads with MiXCR. The table has about 320,000 distinct CDR3 sequences, over 15% seen once. The source material was blood. The receptors were gathered from a man aged 25 to 45 with Graves' hyperthyroidism.

J is TRBJ2-3 and V is TRBV24-1, with D possibly matching TRBD2 (5 bases). Germline assignment: CDR1 KGHDR and CDR2 SFDVKD. CDR3 length equals 13 residues. Deletions cut 6 bases from V and 4 bases from J, with 10 bases between. CDR3 DNA sequence: TGTGCCACCAGTCCACACGGGGCAGATACGCAGTATTTT. This gives the protein CATSPHGADTQYF.

This clonotype came up many times. The rearrangement uses TRBV6-1 and TRBJ1-5; no definite D call. V was pared by 1 base and J by 5 bases, with 15 bases between. The CDR3 contains 16 residues. Germline V gives CDR1 MNHNS, CDR2 SASEGT. The DNA of the CDR3 is TGTGCCAGCAGTGAAGGCGAACAGAGAACCTATCAGCCCCAGCATTTT. Encoded protein: CASSEGEQRTYQPQHF.

There are many counts of this clonotype. CDR3 nucleotides: TGTGCCAGCAGTTGGGGACAGGGAGGAGGTGGCTACACCTTC. Encoded protein: CASSWGQGGGGYTF. The genes are TRBV12-3 or TRBV12-4 and TRBJ1-2; 9 bases are a match to TRBD1. The CDR3 is 14 residues long. With V trimmed by 4 bases and J by 7 bases, 7 bases remained unmatched.

This clonotype has a handful of counts. The chain couples TRBV5-1 to TRBJ1-1, with 11 bases aligning to TRBD1. Trimming at V came to 4 bases and at J to 10 bases, leaving 9 bases not matched to a gene. The CDR3 spans 14 residues. The V gene's germline CDR1 is SGHRS and CDR2 YFSETQ. The CDR3 DNA is TGCGCCAGCAGCCCCGGGACAGGGGGGCTGGCAGCTTTCTTT. Protein product: CASSPGTGGLAAFF. The full variable domain, in which reference TRBV5-1 and TRBJ1-1 provide the parts outside the CDR3, is KAGVTQTPRYLIKTRGQQVTLSCSPISGHRSVSWYQQTPGQGLQFLFEYFSETQRNKGNFPGRFSGRQFSNSRSEMNVSTLELGDSALYLCASSPGTGGLAAFFGQGTRLTVV.

V usage is TRBV7-3 and J usage is TRBJ2-7, with D possibly matching TRBD1 (5 bases). The germline CDR1 and CDR2 sequences are SGHTA and FQGTGA. The CDR3 sequence is 13 residues long. Trimming stripped 2 bases from V and 7 bases from J, with 12 bases between. The CDR3 loop is CASSLLARQEQYF. The CDR3 nucleotides are TGTGCCAGCAGCTTATTAGCTCGACAGGAGCAGTACTTC. Together with reference TRBV7-3 and TRBJ2-7, the CDR3 gives the full variable domain: GAGVSQTPSNKVTEKGKYVELRCDPISGHTALYWYRQSLGQGPEFLIYFQGTGAADDSGLPNDRFFAVRPEGSVSTLKIQRTERGDSAVYLCASSLLARQEQYFGPGTRLTVT.

This clonotype was found many times. V usage is TRBV5-1 and J usage is TRBJ2-3; 9 bases agree with TRBD2. Germline CDR1 reads SGHRS; CDR2 reads YFSETQ. This CDR3 has 16 residues. The J segment lost 4 bases and the V segment lost 5 bases, leaving 11 bases of the junction unmatched. The CDR3 loop reads CASSKVAGVIADTQYF. CDR3 DNA sequence: TGCGCCAGCAGTAAGGTAGCGGGAGTGATCGCAGATACGCAGTATTTT.

The chain combines TRBV7-9 with TRBJ2-1, with 9 bases identical to TRBD1. V shed 5 bases and J 2 bases; nucleotides not matched to a gene: 4. The CDR3 length is 15 residues. Germline-derived CDR1 and CDR2 are SEHNR and FQNEAQ (reference sequence). Written as DNA, the CDR3 is TGTGCCAGCAGCATCGGGGACAGGGCCTACAATGAGCAGTTCTTC. It codes for CASSIGDRAYNEQFF. Complete variable domain (other parts from reference TRBV7-9 and TRBJ2-1): DTGVSQNPRHKITKRGQNVTFRCDPISEHNRLYWYRQTLGQGPEFLTYFQNEAQLEKSRLLSDRFSAERPKGSFSTLEIQRTEQGDSAMYLCASSIGDRAYNEQFFGPGTRLTVL.